This TCR beta chain was sequenced for a study of blood T cell repertoires in COVID-19. Study as a whole: PBMCs, B-cell-depleted T cells, or T cells were the source of the cDNA or gDNA that made up the material.

This CDR3 spans 14 amino acids. V gave up 2 bases and J gave up 2 bases; unmatched junction bases: 2. The germline CDR1 and CDR2 sequences are SGHTA and FQGNSA. In the source study's methods: For nucleated cells, counts were estimated from reference gene primer amplification. Clones were sequenced by immunoSEQ multiplex PCR, and TCRdb holds only the in-frame ones, with some missing. The V and J calls and clone size were taken over from that table, and D and trimming were inferred from the DNA. The table includes about 220,000 clones, about 79% detected once. In terms of age and location, participants ranged from roughly 18 to 100 years and lived in fewer than 30 US areas. Categorization into cohorts depended on clinical history that participants reported.

The sample consisted of PBMCs or T cells enriched from blood (not recorded which). This sequence was found in a woman aged 60-70 years who had recovered from COVID-19. The chain is built from TRBV7-2 and TRBJ2-5; TRBD2 matches 7 bases. This CDR3 reads CASSLNGRQETQYF. CDR3 bases: TGTGCCAGCAGCTTAAACGGGAGGCAAGAGACCCAGTACTTC.